The sequence of this T cell receptor beta chain was determined in a study of T cells in Graves' hyperthyroidism and ophthalmopathy. Uncontrolled infection, other autoimmune disease, pregnancy or lactation led to exclusion. This CDR3 has 12 residues. V trimming: 3 bases; J trimming: 9 bases; junction bases outside the gene matches: 4. Per germline, CDR1 DFQATT and CDR2 SNEGSKA (reference sequence). TCR beta CDR3 regions were amplified from RNA. TCR CDR3 regions were first amplified by RT-PCR with HTBI primers. TCRdb used MiXCR to reprocess the multiplex PCR reads, holding one entry per CDR3 protein. The sample consists of around 700,000 distinct CDR3 sequences, roughly 20% of them appearing once. This clonotype came up once.

The specimen was blood. The chain combines TRBV20-1 with TRBJ2-1; 8 nucleotides align to TRBD2. This TCR came from a woman aged 50 to 65 with Graves' hyperthyroidism that later progressed to Graves' ophthalmopathy. Here the CDR3 reads CSASGGAGEQFF. The CDR3 coding sequence is TGCAGTGCTAGCGGGGGGGCGGGTGAGCAGTTCTTC.